This T cell receptor beta chain comes out of a study of Ad26.COV2.S vaccination and SARS-CoV-2 variants. Background on the study: Donor got 5x10^10 or 1x10^11 viral particles of Ad26.COV2.S.

The treatment: 15 to 20 received Ad26.COV2.S at low or high dose, single or two shots; 5 received placebo; per-sample allocation not given. Each sample was drawn 63 days after the first injection (of vaccine or placebo). Donation came from an adult in Boston who was aged 18-55 years. Germline CDR1 is MNHNS and CDR2 is SASEGT. This CDR3 is 11 amino acids long. Some clones are missing from TCRdb's copy, which holds only in-frame ones; the method was immunoSEQ multiplex PCR. Of a few hundred thousand clones listed, approximately 88% are singletons. With regard to this clone: At one end the junction does not follow the germline gene, possibly because of a read error.

This chain uses TRBV6-1 with TRBJ1-4, with 8 bases lining up with TRBD1. The receptor's source is a person aged 18-60 years who received the Ad26.COV2.S COVID-19 vaccine or a placebo. The source was peripheral blood, collected in a trial of Ad26.COV2.S vaccine versus placebo. Written as DNA, the CDR3 is TGTGCCAGCAGTGATCTGGAGGACAGGGCTTTT. Its protein product is CASSDLEDRAF.